This T cell receptor (beta chain) is from a study of T cell responses to AZD1222 COVID-19 vaccine. On this clone itself: Its antigen remains unknown.

Germline lookup yields CDR1 SQVTM and CDR2 ANQGSEA. The CDR3 spans 13 residues. V was cut by 4 bases and J by 3 bases, with 12 bases left in between. Findings and limits, study-wide: Repertoires were obtained only post-peak T cell response. Receipt of two AZD1222 doses was followed by a rise in Spike-specific TCR breadth and depth.

TCRdb keeps only in-frame clones here, not all; method: immunoSEQ multiplex PCR. The repertoire includes 250,000 to 300,000 clones, about 94% of them detected once, and roughly 0.51% sits in the top ten. Analyses pooled second doses at about 4 or about 12 weeks. This chain connects TRBV29-1 to TRBJ1-1; a possible D gene is TRBD1 (5 bases). The TCR sequence derives from an adult who received the AZD1222 COVID-19 vaccine. Sequences were derived from peripheral blood, sampled 28 days after the second AZD1222 dose. The CDR3 DNA reads as TGCAGCGTTGGGGGGTCCCGGCACACTGAAGCTTTCTTT. Encoded protein: CSVGGSRHTEAFF. The variable domain in full, completed from reference TRBV29-1 and TRBJ1-1, reads SAVISQKPSRDICQRGTSLTIQCQVDSQVTMMFWYRQQPGQSLTLIATANQGSEATYESGFVIDKFPISRPNLTFSTLTVSNMSPEDSSIYLCSVGGSRHTEAFFGQGTRLTVV.